This TCR beta chain originates from a study of blood T cells in healthy people across ages. Per sample, extraction of total RNA gave at least 6 micrograms in every case. A second about 7 to 11 cycle PCR used barcoded and J-beta primers. TCRdb fed the 5' RACE reads into MiXCR, producing one record per CDR3 protein. The sample has about 1.6 million distinct CDR3 sequences; around 36% are singletons. CDR3 length: 14 residues. Germline V gene lookup returns CDR1 MNHNS and CDR2 SASEGT. The V and J ends lost 6 bases and 1 base, in that order; junction bases with no gene match: 5. The source is a woman under 40 in good health. Sequenced material: blood. This sequence joins TRBV6-1 and TRBJ2-7; 8 bases line up with TRBD2. CDR3 sequence (DNA): TGTGCCAGCAGGCCTAGCGGGCAATCCTACGAGCAGTACTTC. Protein product: CASRPSGQSYEQYF.